This T cell receptor (beta chain) comes out of a study of T cells in Graves' hyperthyroidism and ophthalmopathy. Amplified regions were TCR beta CDR3 sequences from RNA transcripts. When the TCR CDR3 underwent first-round RT-PCR, the HTBI primer set was used. One entry per CDR3 protein results from TCRdb running MiXCR on the multiplex PCR reads. The sample records under 400,000 distinct CDR3 sequences, around a sixth being singletons. Clinical symptoms, serum thyroxine, TRAb, thyroid ultrasound and orbital computed tomography informed diagnoses. With 2 bases clipped from V and 4 bases from J, the junction kept 2 bases outside the gene matches. The CDR3 is 15 amino acids.

The chain uses TRBV12-3 or TRBV12-4 and TRBJ2-2; 9 positions agree with TRBD2. Sequencing input: blood. The clonotype was recovered from a woman between 45 and 60 years old with Graves' hyperthyroidism. The CDR3 region has the DNA TGTGCCAGCAGTTTAAGCGGGGGGCTCACCGGGGAGCTGTTTTTT. Residues: CASSLSGGLTGELFF.